Shown below are 12 T cell receptor beta chains from a single sample sequenced in a study of shared clonotypes between healthy human individuals. The data were produced by immunoSEQ multiplex PCR, yet TCRdb's version contains in-frame clones alone and is incomplete. Of 400,000 to 500,000 clones listed, 79% were seen once; the top ten hold roughly 12%. The source material was PBMCs. The receptors were gathered from a middle-aged woman in good health. Some clones in this sample may be carry-over from other donors' samples.

The chain has TRBV19 and TRBJ1-5, with D unresolved. Germline V gene sequence: CDR1 LNHDA, CDR2 SQIVND (reference sequence). The V and J ends lost 3 bases and 6 bases respectively, with 6 bases between them. CDR3 size: 12 residues. This CDR3 reads CASSMRSQPQHF. The CDR3 region has the DNA TGTGCCAGTAGTATGCGGAGTCAGCCCCAGCATTTT.

The chain combines TRBV6-6 with TRBJ2-7; 7 nucleotides align to TRBD1. Unmatched junction bases numbered 7, after V lost 5 bases and J lost 6 bases. The CDR3 is 13 amino acids. Germline values: CDR1 MNHNY, CDR2 SVGAGI (reference sequence). The CDR3 loop reads CASSTPQGSEQYF. In DNA form, the CDR3 reads TGTGCCAGCAGTACCCCACAGGGGAGCGAGCAGTACTTC.

This clone was observed a handful of times. The rearrangement links TRBV7-9 to TRBJ1-2; D uncertain. V gave up 3 bases and J gave up 4 bases, with 9 bases separating them. Per germline, CDR1 SEHNR and CDR2 FQNEAQ (reference sequence). This CDR3 comprises 13 residues. The DNA for the CDR3 is TGTGCCAGCAGCTTGGGCAGCTTCTATGGCTACACCTTC. Its protein product is CASSLGSFYGYTF.

The rearrangement links TRBV18 to TRBJ2-7, with D possibly TRBD1 on 6 matching bases. The ends were cut back, 3 bases at V and 4 bases at J, with 25 bases in the middle. This CDR3 is built from 18 residues. Germline loops: CDR1 KGHSH, CDR2 LQKENI. As DNA, the CDR3 is TGTGCCAGCTCACCTGCCCCCGGCAGGGGCCAAGGGGATTACGAGCAGTACTTC. Its protein is CASSPAPGRGQGDYEQYF.

The rearrangement links TRBV28 to TRBJ2-2; the match to TRBD1 covers 8 bases. This CDR3 spans 15 amino acids. The V gene's germline CDR1 is MDHEN and CDR2 SYDVKM. J gave up 3 bases and V 6 bases, and 6 bases lay outside the gene matches. CDR3 bases: TGTGCCAGCAGCCGACAGGGGTGGGACACCGGGGAGCTGTTTTTT. This gives the protein CASSRQGWDTGELFF.

The chain joins TRBV9 to TRBJ2-2; 9 bases agree with TRBD1. This CDR3 has 17 amino acids. The V segment lost 0 bases and the J segment 7 bases; nucleotides outside the gene matches: 10. CDR1 and CDR2 from the germline V gene are SGDLS and YYNGEE. The CDR3 spells CASSVAIGGQGDGELFF. In DNA form, the CDR3 reads TGTGCCAGCAGCGTAGCTATAGGGGGACAGGGAGACGGGGAGCTGTTTTTT.

In this sample, this clone turned up a few times. This sequence joins TRBV30 and TRBJ2-7; 8 bases fit TRBD1. V was clipped by 5 bases and J by 3 bases; unmatched bases: 3. Germline CDR1 reads GTSNPN; CDR2 reads SVGIG (reference sequence). The CDR3 is 12 amino acids. Here the CDR3 reads CAWDRGSYEQYF. In DNA, the CDR3 is TGTGCCTGGGACAGGGGTAGCTACGAGCAGTACTTC.

The V gene is TRBV5-4, the J gene TRBJ2-2; the match to TRBD2 covers 13 bases. Unmatched junction bases numbered 4, after V lost 3 bases and J lost 5 bases. This CDR3 has 16 residues. Germline CDR1 is SGHNT and CDR2 is YYREEE (reference sequence). The CDR3 is CASSYAGLAGTGELFF. The CDR3 region has the DNA TGTGCCAGCAGCTATGCGGGACTAGCGGGAACCGGGGAGCTGTTTTTT.

Turning to this clone: The sample has other DNA sequences that encode this CDR3 too. V gene TRBV10-3 combines with J gene TRBJ1-2; tentative D call: TRBD1 (5 bases). V lost 3 bases and J 2 bases, leaving 7 bases between the germline ends. Germline V gives CDR1 ENHRY, CDR2 SYGVKD. The CDR3 has 13 residues. The CDR3 here is CAISDRVNYGYTF. DNA of the CDR3: TGTGCCATCAGTGACAGGGTGAACTATGGCTACACCTTC.

The J gene is TRBJ2-3, the V gene TRBV21-1; the DNA was not compared with TRBD1, the D call given in the table. TRBV21-1 is reported as a pseudogene. This CDR3 region has 15 residues. In DNA, the CDR3 is TGTGCCAGCAGCCCCCGGACACCTTTCACAGATACGCAGTATTTT. It encodes CASSPRTPFTDTQYF.

This clone was recorded once. The J gene is TRBJ2-7, the V gene TRBV5-5; 7 bases fit TRBD1. V shed 5 bases and J 0 bases; nucleotides not matched to a gene: 5. Germline V gene lookup returns CDR1 SGHKS and CDR2 YYEKEE (reference sequence). The CDR3 length is 14 residues. CDR3 in DNA: TGTGCCAGCAGTTCCGCAGGGGGCTCCTACGAGCAGTACTTC. It translates to CASSSAGGSYEQYF.

V and J are TRBV28 and TRBJ1-2; weak D call: TRBD1 (5 bases). CDR1 MDHEN and CDR2 SYDVKM come from the germline V gene. The V gene lost 6 bases and the J gene lost 7 bases, with 12 bases spanning the gap. The CDR3 contains 12 residues. The CDR3 DNA follows: TGTGCCAGCAGACCGGGCGGGGGTGGCTACACCTTC. Translating gives CASRPGGGGYTF.